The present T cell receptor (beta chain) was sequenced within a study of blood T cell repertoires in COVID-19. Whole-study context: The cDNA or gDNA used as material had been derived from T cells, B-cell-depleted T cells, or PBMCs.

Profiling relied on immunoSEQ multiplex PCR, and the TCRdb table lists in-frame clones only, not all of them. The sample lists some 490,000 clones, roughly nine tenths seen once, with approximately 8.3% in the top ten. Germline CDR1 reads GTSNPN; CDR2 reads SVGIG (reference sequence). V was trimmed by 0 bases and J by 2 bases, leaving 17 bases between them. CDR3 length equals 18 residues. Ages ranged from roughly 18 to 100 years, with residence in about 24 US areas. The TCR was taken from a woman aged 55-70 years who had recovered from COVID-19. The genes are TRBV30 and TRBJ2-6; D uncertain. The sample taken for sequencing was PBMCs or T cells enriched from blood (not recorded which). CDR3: CAWSVMGHKPTGANVLTF. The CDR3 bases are TGTGCCTGGAGTGTAATGGGCCATAAACCGACTGGGGCCAACGTCCTGACTTTC.